This TCR beta chain derives from a study of immune characterization of retroperitoneal liposarcoma. TCRdb processed the PCR reads anew with MiXCR; each CDR3 protein has one entry. This table holds some 3,000 distinct CDR3 sequences, approximately 42% found once. The CDR3 contains 15 residues. Germline V gene data show CDR1 as SGHAT and CDR2 as FQDESV (reference sequence). The V and J ends lost 5 bases and 5 bases, in that order; junction bases with no gene match: 5. The chain links TRBV11-1 to TRBJ2-1; TRBD2 agrees at 11 bases. Sample: tumor tissue. The source is a male donor with retroperitoneal liposarcoma. CDR3 loop: CASSPLAGANNEQFF. The CDR3 region has the DNA TGTGCCAGCAGCCCACTAGCGGGGGCGAACAATGAGCAGTTCTTC.